Below are 3 T cell receptor beta chains sequenced from a single sample in a study of cytomegalovirus exposure and HLA in healthy donors. PCR used 60 Vbeta primers and 13 Jbeta primers. The method was immunoSEQ multiplex PCR; TCRdb's version includes in-frame clones alone and lacks a portion of them. The sample includes about 130,000 clones, 8.5% to 10% seen only once; the top ten take about 5.5%. The sequenced sample consisted of PBMCs. The receptor source for this set is a man aged 35 to 55 in good health and CMV-seronegative.

This clone was observed a handful of times. V is TRBV30 and J is TRBJ2-1; 13 bases map to TRBD2. Germline lookup yields CDR1 GTSNPN and CDR2 SVGIG (reference sequence). This CDR3 region has 17 residues. Trimming removed 3 bases from V and 10 bases from J; junction bases left unmatched: 15. The CDR3 nucleotides read TGTGCCTGGAGCGGGGACGACACTAGCGGGGGGGCAGGAGAGCAGTTCTTC. Translation gives CAWSGDDTSGGAGEQFF.

This clone was observed a handful of times. The chain carries TRBV6-5 and TRBJ1-3; D is possibly TRBD1 (5 bases). The CDR3 spans 15 residues. Trimming took 6 bases from V and 2 from J, leaving 14 bases between them. Germline CDR1 reads MNHEY; CDR2 reads SVGAGI. The CDR3 is CASSPTGQAGNTIYF. CDR3 in DNA: TGTGCCAGCAGCCCCACTGGACAAGCTGGAAACACCATATATTTT.

CDR3 protein: CASSFGRGQGGYTF. CDR3 bases: TGTGCCAGCAGTTTTGGTAGGGGGCAAGGTGGCTACACCTTC. The chain links TRBV28 to TRBJ1-2, with 7 bases lining up with TRBD1. CDR3 size: 14 residues. Per germline, CDR1 MDHEN and CDR2 SYDVKM. Germline trimming cut 3 bases from V and 7 bases from J; bases unmatched to any gene: 8.